Below, one TCR beta chain is given with its context. This sample was included in a study of blood T cell repertoires in COVID-19. As for the study in general: Sites across the United States, Italy and Spain contributed samples from acute and convalescent COVID-19.

The CDR3 has 16 residues. CDR1 is SGHTA, CDR2 FQGNSA, per germline. The V segment lost 6 bases and the J segment 5 bases; nucleotides outside the gene matches: 10. Using immunoSEQ multiplex PCR, the repertoire was profiled, and TCRdb retains in-frame clones only, with some absent. Of about 120,000 clones in the sample, approximately 83% were seen once. The sequence came from a man of 80 years or more with active or convalescent COVID-19. The sample was peripheral blood. The chain uses TRBV7-2 and TRBJ2-1; 10 bases map to TRBD2. The CDR3 reads CASRRRSGRENNEQFF. The CDR3 coding sequence is TGTGCCAGCAGGAGGAGGAGCGGGAGGGAAAACAATGAGCAGTTCTTC.